The 13 T cell receptor beta chains below all came from one sample that was sequenced in a study of cytomegalovirus exposure and HLA in healthy donors. PCR employed 60 Vbeta and 13 Jbeta primers. Measured with immunoSEQ multiplex PCR; TCRdb has only the in-frame clones, and not every one. The sample records around 160,000 clones, approximately 85% being singletons. Specimen: PBMCs. The receptors here all came from a man younger than 30 in good health and CMV-seropositive.

The chain recombines TRBV15 with TRBJ2-7, with TRBD2 as a possible D gene (6 bases). Germline lookup yields CDR1 LNHNV and CDR2 YYDKDF (reference sequence). V lost 3 bases, J lost 5 bases, and 17 bases lay in between. CDR3 length: 15 amino acids. The CDR3 nucleotides read TGTGCCACCAGCAGTTACCGGACCCGCGGGGACGAGCAGTACTTC. Protein: CATSSYRTRGDEQYF. Together with reference TRBV15 and TRBJ2-7, the CDR3 gives the full variable domain: DAMVIQNPRYQVTQFGKPVTLSCSQTLNHNVMYWYQQKSSQAPKLLFHYYDKDFNNEADTPDNFQSRRPNTSFCFLDIRSPGLGDTAMYLCATSSYRTRGDEQYFGPGTRLTVT.

J is TRBJ2-5 and V is TRBV21-1; TRBD1 was called by the table and not checked on the DNA. TRBV21-1 is a pseudogene segment. The CDR3 has 21 residues. The CDR3 spells CASSHIYPGQGARVNGETQYF. As DNA, the CDR3 is TGTGCCAGCAGCCACATTTACCCGGGACAGGGGGCGAGGGTTAATGGGGAGACCCAGTACTTC.

The chain has TRBV6-1 and TRBJ2-7; TRBD1 aligns across 10 bases. The V gene end was trimmed by 4 bases and the J gene end by 2 bases; junction bases not matched to a gene: 11. The CDR3 covers 17 residues. Germline lookup yields CDR1 MNHNS and CDR2 SASEGT. In DNA form, the CDR3 reads TGTGCCAGCAGTGCCCGCCCCGGGGGACAGGGGCCCTACGAGCAGTACTTC. This encodes CASSARPGGQGPYEQYF.

This CDR3 is CASSVTGQGNTGSYEQYF. CDR3 bases: TGTGCCAGCAGCGTGACGGGACAGGGAAATACAGGCTCCTACGAGCAGTACTTC. The chain recombines TRBV9 with TRBJ2-7; 9 nucleotides match TRBD1. Germline CDR1 is SGDLS and CDR2 is YYNGEE. CDR3 length equals 18 residues. V trimming: 2 bases; J trimming: 0 bases; junction bases outside the gene matches: 12.

The J gene is TRBJ2-5, the V gene TRBV6-6, with a possible D match to TRBD2 (6 bases). Germline-derived CDR1 and CDR2 are MNHNY and SVGAGI (reference sequence). V shed 8 bases and J shed 5 bases, with 12 bases lying between them. CDR3 length equals 12 residues. The CDR3 protein is CASRLEGETQYF. The CDR3 region has the DNA TGTGCCAGCCGACTAGAGGGGGAGACCCAGTACTTC.

This clone was recorded a few times. V usage is TRBV7-8 and J usage is TRBJ2-2; 9 bases align to TRBD1. The germline gives CDR1 SGHVS, CDR2 FQNEAQ. This CDR3 comprises 16 residues. Trimming removed 5 bases from V and 4 bases from J; junction bases left unmatched: 8. The CDR3 DNA sequence: TGTGCCAGCAGCAACAACAGGGGGCGAACCACCGGGGAGCTGTTTTTT. Amino acids: CASSNNRGRTTGELFF.

The chain uses TRBV5-4 and TRBJ1-2; possible D gene TRBD1, 5 bases. Per germline, CDR1 SGHNT and CDR2 YYREEE (reference sequence). The CDR3 is 12 amino acids. V lost 3 bases and J lost 5, with 8 bases in between. CDR3 nucleotide sequence: TGTGCCAGCAGCTCGGAGGGGTATGGCTACACCTTC. Protein: CASSSEGYGYTF.

This sequence joins TRBV18 and TRBJ2-4, with 7 positions matching TRBD2. Germline V gene data show CDR1 as KGHSH and CDR2 as LQKENI. The V gene end was trimmed by 6 bases and the J gene end by 0 bases; junction bases not matched to a gene: 11. This CDR3 comprises 17 residues. CDR3 DNA: TGTGCCAGCTCCCCCGGGGAGGGGAACGGAGCCAAAAACATTCAGTACTTC. Its protein is CASSPGEGNGAKNIQYF.

The chain is built from TRBV28 and TRBJ1-1; 8 bases align to TRBD1. The CDR3 has 16 amino acids. With 5 bases clipped from V and 5 bases from J, the junction kept 13 bases outside the gene matches. Looked up from germline, CDR1 is MDHEN and CDR2 is SYDVKM. CDR3 DNA sequence: TGTGCCAGCAGTATGGTGTCAGGGGGCAGGAGGACTGAAGCTTTCTTT. As protein: CASSMVSGGRRTEAFF. The variable domain in full, with the rest retrieved from reference TRBV28 and TRBJ1-1, is DVKVTQSSRYLVKRTGEKVFLECVQDMDHENMFWYRQDPGLGLRLIYFSYDVKMKEKGDIPEGYSVSREKKERFSLILESASTNQTSMYLCASSMVSGGRRTEAFFGQGTRLTVV.

The chain carries TRBV29-1 and TRBJ1-1, with unresolved D. The CDR3 is made up of 17 amino acids. Trimming shortened V by 0 bases and J by 4 bases, and 21 bases separated the two germline ends. CDR1 SQVTM and CDR2 ANQGSEA come from the germline V gene. The CDR3 DNA follows: TGCAGCGTTGAAGATCTCCCCGGCAACGGAGGTGGCACTGAAGCTTTCTTT. It codes for CSVEDLPGNGGGTEAFF.

V usage is TRBV28 and J usage is TRBJ2-1; no definite D call. CDR1 and CDR2 from the germline V gene are MDHEN and SYDVKM. The length of the CDR3 is 13 residues. The V end was cut by 6 bases, the J end by 9 bases, with 15 bases between. CDR3 bases: TGTGCCAGCAGCATCCCGAATGGAGTTGAGCAGTTCTTC. Translating gives CASSIPNGVEQFF.

The chain couples TRBV6-5 to TRBJ2-7; TRBD1 might be the D (6 bases). The CDR3 covers 16 residues. The V gene lost 0 bases and the J gene lost 3 bases, with 15 bases spanning the gap. The V gene's germline CDR1 is MNHEY and CDR2 SVGAGI. For the CDR3, the DNA is TGTGCCAGCAGTTACTCGACACACAGGGCAAGCTACGAGCAGTACTTC. It translates to CASSYSTHRASYEQYF.

The V and J genes are TRBV7-2 and TRBJ2-7, with D unresolved. V lost 2 bases, J lost 4 bases, and 9 bases lay in between. The CDR3 sequence is 13 residues long. Germline V gene sequence: CDR1 SGHTA, CDR2 FQGNSA. CDR3 in amino acids: CASSLTPLYEQYF. In DNA form, the CDR3 reads TGTGCCAGCAGCTTAACTCCCCTTTACGAGCAGTACTTC. The full variable domain, with the rest looked up from reference TRBV7-2 and TRBJ2-7, is GAGVSQSPSNKVTEKGKDVELRCDPISGHTALYWYRQSLGQGLEFLIYFQGNSAPDKSGLPSDRFSAERTGGSVSTLTIQRTQQEDSAVYLCASSLTPLYEQYFGPGTRLTVT.